These 18 T cell receptor beta chains originate from one sample sequenced in a study of cytomegalovirus exposure and HLA in healthy donors. The protocol was immunoSEQ multiplex PCR, while the TCRdb copy is restricted to in-frame clones and leaves out a portion. Among 200,000 to 300,000 clones listed, around 87% were seen once. Sequencing was performed on PBMCs. The receptors were gathered from a man aged 18 to 30 in good health and CMV-seronegative.

As concerns this clone: The CDR3 end shows no conserved phenylalanine or tryptophan, and so a read error is likely. No DNA is shown, since the ends of the CDR3 on it are uncertain; the CDR3 is the one TCRdb lists. The gene calls are TRBV28 and TRBJ2-4; the tabulated D call, TRBD2, remains unverified against the DNA. The V gene's germline CDR1 is MDHEN and CDR2 SYDVKM. 12 amino acids form the CDR3, both terminal residues included. CDR3 residues: CASSWGGGLSMS.

CDR3 region: CASSFQGQETQYF. In nucleotides, the CDR3 is TGTGCCAGCAGCTTTCAGGGCCAAGAGACCCAGTACTTC. The chain is built from TRBV5-6 and TRBJ2-5, with D perhaps TRBD1 (5 bases). V was trimmed by 2 bases and J by 1 base, leaving 6 bases between them. The CDR3 spans 13 residues. Germline CDR1 and CDR2: SGHDT and YYEEEE.

This clone was counted between two and nine times. This chain uses TRBV27 with TRBJ1-5; no clear D. This CDR3 comprises 13 residues. The ends were cut back, 0 bases at V and 4 bases at J, with 4 bases in the middle. Germline-derived CDR1 and CDR2 are MNHEY and SMNVEV (reference sequence). The CDR3 loop reads CASSLSRNQPQHF. The CDR3 nucleotides read TGTGCCAGCAGTTTATCCCGGAATCAGCCCCAGCATTTT.

The chain joins TRBV15 to TRBJ2-3; perhaps TRBD1 as D (6 bases). Trimming took 7 bases from V and 1 from J, leaving 9 bases between them. CDR1 is LNHNV and CDR2 is YYDKDF in the germline V gene (reference sequence). CDR3 length equals 13 residues. The CDR3 loop is CATKQGGTDTQYF. DNA for the CDR3: TGTGCCACCAAACAGGGAGGCACAGATACGCAGTATTTT.

V usage is TRBV4-3 and J usage is TRBJ2-3, with D hard to call. Germline V gene data show CDR1 as LGHNA and CDR2 as YSLEER. This CDR3 is 13 amino acids long. V was shortened by 4 bases and J by 4 bases, with 9 bases between the two germline ends. Here the CDR3 DNA reads TGCGCCAGCAGCCCTAACCGCGCAGATACGCAGTATTTT. Translated, it gives CASSPNRADTQYF.

Remarks on this clone: Additional DNA sequences in this sample encode the identical CDR3. The CDR3 here is CASSPGTVNQPQHF. CDR3 nucleotide sequence: TGTGCCAGCAGCCCCGGGACAGTTAATCAGCCCCAGCATTTT. The genes are TRBV7-9 and TRBJ1-5; 7 bases align to TRBD1. V trimming: 5 bases; J trimming: 4 bases; junction bases outside the gene matches: 5. This CDR3 comprises 14 residues. Germline V lookup: CDR1 SEHNR, CDR2 FQNEAQ (reference sequence).

The chain carries TRBV4-3 and TRBJ2-2; D perhaps matches TRBD2 (6 bases). The CDR3 has 15 amino acids. Germline CDR1 and CDR2: LGHNA and YSLEER. Between the trimmed V and J ends, which lost 0 bases and 6 bases, there was a span of 11 bases. This CDR3 is CASSQDERVPGELFF. The CDR3 coding sequence is TGCGCCAGCAGCCAAGATGAGCGGGTCCCCGGGGAGCTGTTTTTT.

The V and J genes are TRBV7-9 and TRBJ2-7; 11 bases line up with TRBD2. The CDR3 runs to 14 residues. Germline trimming cut 7 bases from V and 5 bases from J; bases unmatched to any gene: 7. CDR1 and CDR2 (germline): SEHNR, FQNEAQ (reference sequence). CDR3: CASNQLAGVNEQYF. CDR3 bases: TGTGCCAGCAACCAACTAGCGGGAGTAAACGAGCAGTACTTC.

The chain has TRBV19 and TRBJ2-1; D might be TRBD2 (6 bases). The CDR3 sequence is 12 residues long. Germline-derived CDR1 and CDR2 are LNHDA and SQIVND (reference sequence). V dropped 0 bases and J dropped 11 bases, with 8 bases sitting between them. The CDR3 loop reads CASSIEGRQQFF. The CDR3 nucleotides read TGTGCCAGTAGTATAGAGGGGAGGCAGCAGTTCTTC.

The chain uses TRBV27 and TRBJ1-5; TRBD1 might be the D (5 bases). Trimming took off 4 bases at V and 4 bases at J, with 8 bases between the two ends. Germline CDR1 is MNHEY and CDR2 is SMNVEV (reference sequence). The CDR3 runs to 13 residues. As DNA, the CDR3 is TGTGCCAGCAGTTGGGGCTGGAATCAGCCCCAGCATTTT. Its protein is CASSWGWNQPQHF.

The chain links TRBV6-5 to TRBJ1-4, with D uncertain. The germline V and J ends were trimmed by 2 bases and 11 bases, with 6 bases remaining between them. From germline, CDR1 is MNHEY and CDR2 SVGAGI. The CDR3 has 11 residues. CDR3 coding DNA: TGTGCCAGCAGTTACGACGGGAAACTGTTTTTT. Translating it yields CASSYDGKLFF.

This clone was recorded once. The chain links TRBV14 to TRBJ1-4, with a possible D match to TRBD1 (6 bases). The V end was cut by 4 bases, the J end by 8 bases, with 20 bases between. There are 16 residues in the CDR3. The germline V gene has CDR1 SGHDN and CDR2 FVKESK. In nucleotides, the CDR3 is TGTGCCAGCAGCCGCCTCGGTAGGGGCAGGGGCGAAAAACTGTTTTTT. This translates into CASSRLGRGRGEKLFF.

This clone has a handful of counts. CDR3 coding DNA: TGCGCCAGCAGCGAAAGCGGGGGGTCCGGGAATACGCAGTATTTT. Translating gives CASSESGGSGNTQYF. This chain links TRBV5-1 with TRBJ2-3; TRBD2 matches at 9 bases. Germline CDR1 SGHRS, CDR2 YFSETQ. The CDR3 covers 15 residues. With 4 bases clipped from V and 7 bases from J, the junction kept 10 bases outside the gene matches.

The rearrangement links TRBV6-7 to TRBJ1-6; D remains unclear. TRBV6-7 has ORF status, its function being uncertain. The V and J ends lost 8 bases and 0 bases respectively, with 5 bases between them. The CDR3 spans 13 residues. The CDR3 bases are TGTGCCAGCGAGAGCTCCTATAATTCACCCCTCCACTTT. Encoded protein: CASESSYNSPLHF.

The V call is TRBV18, the J call TRBJ2-5, with a weak D call TRBD2 (5 bases). The V end was cut by 4 bases, the J end by 4 bases, with 13 bases between. The germline V gene encodes CDR1 KGHSH and CDR2 LQKENI. The CDR3 extends over 14 amino acids. The CDR3, as DNA: TGTGCCAGCTCACTAAATGAGGGCGGAGAGACCCAGTACTTC. The encoded protein is CASSLNEGGETQYF.

This chain connects TRBV9 to TRBJ1-3; D gene uncertain. This CDR3 contains 14 residues. V lost 0 bases and J lost 0, with 4 bases in between. Germline assignment: CDR1 SGDLS and CDR2 YYNGEE. CDR3 residues: CASSVGHSGNTIYF. The CDR3, as DNA: TGTGCCAGCAGCGTAGGTCACTCTGGAAACACCATATATTTT.

Only one count was recorded for this clone. The chain combines TRBV19 with TRBJ1-2; D call uncertain. This CDR3 comprises 14 residues. The germline V gene has CDR1 LNHDA and CDR2 SQIVND (reference sequence). V was trimmed by 6 bases and J by 6 bases, leaving 17 bases between them. As DNA, the CDR3 is TGTGCCAGTAGAACTTACCTCAGAGAGGATGGCTACACCTTC. Protein: CASRTYLREDGYTF. The full variable domain, completed using reference TRBV19 and TRBJ1-2, is DGGITQSPKYLFRKEGQNVTLSCEQNLNHDAMYWYRQDPGQGLRLIYYSQIVNDFQKGDIAEGYSVSREKKESFPLTVTSAQKNPTAFYLCASRTYLREDGYTFGSGTRLTVV.

The CDR3 here is CASSLLTDHYGYTF. CDR3 DNA sequence: TGTGCCAGCAGCTTACTTACAGATCACTATGGCTACACCTTC. This chain links TRBV7-9 with TRBJ1-2; unclear D gene. Trimming stripped 2 bases from V and 3 bases from J, with 10 bases between. Germline-derived CDR1 and CDR2 are SEHNR and FQNEAQ (reference sequence). The CDR3 is made up of 14 amino acids.